The rows below give T cell receptor beta chains drawn from one sample of a study of Ad26.COV2.S vaccination and SARS-CoV-2 variants. Only in-frame clones appear in the TCRdb table, and some are missing; sequencing was by immunoSEQ multiplex PCR. Of hundreds of thousands of clones in the sample, about 88% were seen once. Sequences were derived from peripheral blood, sampled in a trial of Ad26.COV2.S vaccine versus placebo. These receptors all come from a person aged 18-65 years who received the Ad26.COV2.S COVID-19 vaccine or a placebo. CDR3s include the opening cysteine and the closing phenylalanine or tryptophan. Each record gives: D gene, clone size, J gene, V gene, CDR3 DNA, CDR3 protein. A D gene is named only where the DNA matches it firmly. Clone sizes are given selectively: once, few, many, or a class where the clone is expanded.

D gene: TRBD1; clone size: once; J gene: TRBJ2-5; V gene: TRBV4-1; CDR3 DNA: TGCGCCAGCAGCCAAGATCGCTCCTCGGACAGGGGTCTAGAGACCCAGTACTTC; CDR3 protein: CASSQDRSSDRGLETQYF
D gene: .; clone size: .; J gene: TRBJ1-4; V gene: TRBV30; CDR3 DNA: TGTGCCTGGAGTGTACGGGAGGTTAATGAAAAACTGTTTTTT; CDR3 protein: CAWSVREVNEKLFF
D gene: .; clone size: .; J gene: TRBJ1-1; V gene: TRBV5-4; CDR3 DNA: TGTGCCAGCAGCAGAGGGAACACTGAAGCTTTCTTT; CDR3 protein: CASSRGNTEAFF
D gene: .; clone size: .; J gene: TRBJ1-5; V gene: TRBV6-1; CDR3 DNA: TGTGCCAGCAGTGAAGCGGCAGCATATCAGCCCCAGCATTTT; CDR3 protein: CASSEAAAYQPQHF
D gene: .; clone size: .; J gene: TRBJ2-1; V gene: TRBV3-1/TRBV3-2; CDR3 DNA: TGTGCCAGCAGCCCAATAGACAGGACGAGTGAGCAGTTCTTC; CDR3 protein: CASSPIDRTSEQFF
D gene: .; clone size: .; J gene: TRBJ2-1; V gene: TRBV7-6; CDR3 DNA: TGTGCCAGCAGCTTAACGGGGGTGGTAAATGAGCAGTTCTTC; CDR3 protein: CASSLTGVVNEQFF
D gene: .; clone size: once; J gene: TRBJ2-3; V gene: TRBV7-3; CDR3 DNA: TGTGCCAGCAGCCCGCCCATGGGGAGCACAGATACGCAGTATTTT; CDR3 protein: CASSPPMGSTDTQYF
D gene: .; clone size: .; J gene: TRBJ2-7; V gene: TRBV27; CDR3 DNA: TGTGCCAGTGCGGGACTGTCCTACGAGCAGTACTTC; CDR3 protein: CASAGLSYEQYF
D gene: .; clone size: .; J gene: TRBJ1-1; V gene: TRBV30; CDR3 DNA: TGTGCCTGGACCTTCGGGCCGAACACTGAAGCTTTCTTT; CDR3 protein: CAWTFGPNTEAFF
D gene: TRBD1; clone size: .; J gene: TRBJ2-7; V gene: TRBV7-2; CDR3 DNA: TGTGCCAGCAGCTTAGACAGGGGGCTCTACGAGCAGTACTTC; CDR3 protein: CASSLDRGLYEQYF
D gene: .; clone size: .; J gene: TRBJ2-7; V gene: TRBV18; CDR3 DNA: TGTGCCAGCTCACCACAATCACCGGGGCGCTACGAGCAGTACTTC; CDR3 protein: CASSPQSPGRYEQYF
D gene: .; clone size: few; J gene: TRBJ1-2; V gene: TRBV4-3; CDR3 DNA: TGCGCCAGCAGCCAAGATGGGGGTTTTGGCTTGGGCTACACCTTC; CDR3 protein: CASSQDGGFGLGYTF
D gene: .; clone size: .; J gene: TRBJ2-7; V gene: TRBV19; CDR3 DNA: TGTGCCAGTAGCCTCGGAACGGGTTCCTACGAGCAGTACTTC; CDR3 protein: CASSLGTGSYEQYF